What follows are 5 T cell receptor beta chains derived from one specimen sequenced in a study of blood T cell repertoires in COVID-19. The data were produced by immunoSEQ multiplex PCR, yet TCRdb's version contains in-frame clones alone and is incomplete. Of 210,000 or so clones listed, 70% to 90% are singletons. Source material: peripheral blood. The source is a woman aged 45-65 years with active or convalescent COVID-19.

This chain joins TRBV10-3 and TRBJ1-2, with D tentatively TRBD1 (5 bases). This CDR3 comprises 14 residues. Germline V gene sequence: CDR1 ENHRY, CDR2 SYGVKD. Trimming took 0 bases from V and 8 from J, leaving 13 bases between them. DNA for the CDR3: TGTGCCATCAGTGAGTCCCAGACAGACAGCGGCTACACCTTC. This encodes CAISESQTDSGYTF.

The J gene is TRBJ2-7, the V gene TRBV4-1; 12 bases map to TRBD2. The CDR3 consists of 15 residues. The germline V gene encodes CDR1 MGHRA and CDR2 YSYEKL. V shed 4 bases, J shed 7 bases, and the junction held 8 bases outside the gene matches. In nucleotides, the CDR3 is TGCGCCAGCAGCCGAGGACTAGCGGGGCTTCGAGAGCAGTACGTC. Its protein is CASSRGLAGLREQYV.

The CDR3, as DNA: TGTGCCAGCAGCCAAGGGGGCCCCGTGAACACTGAAGCTTTCTTT. Translating gives CASSQGGPVNTEAFF. This chain connects TRBV3-1 (or the pseudogene TRBV3-2) to TRBJ1-1, with D possibly matching TRBD1 (5 bases). V gave up 1 base and J gave up 0 bases, with 9 bases separating them. The germline CDR1 and CDR2 sequences are LGHDT and YNNKEL (reference sequence). This CDR3 has 15 residues.

V usage is TRBV19 and J usage is TRBJ2-1; 10 bases map to TRBD1. The CDR3 is 15 residues long. The V segment lost 4 bases and the J segment 7 bases; nucleotides outside the gene matches: 7. Germline CDR1 reads LNHDA; CDR2 reads SQIVND (reference sequence). CDR3 coding DNA: TGTGCCAGTAGTACAGGACAGGGGGATCGGAATGAGCAGTTCTTC. Translated: CASSTGQGDRNEQFF. The full variable domain, its missing parts supplied by reference TRBV19 and TRBJ2-1, is DGGITQSPKYLFRKEGQNVTLSCEQNLNHDAMYWYRQDPGQGLRLIYYSQIVNDFQKGDIAEGYSVSREKKESFPLTVTSAQKNPTAFYLCASSTGQGDRNEQFFGPGTRLTVL.

This clone was picked up a small number of times. This chain connects TRBV6-6 to TRBJ1-5; TRBD1 matches at 9 bases. The ends lost 5 bases at V and 3 bases at J; junction bases unmatched: 11. CDR1 is MNHNY and CDR2 is SVGAGI in the germline V gene (reference sequence). CDR3 length: 17 amino acids. The CDR3, as DNA: TGTGCCAGCAGTCACACGAGGGGACAGGGTCCCAATCAGCCCCAGCATTTT. Translation gives CASSHTRGQGPNQPQHF.